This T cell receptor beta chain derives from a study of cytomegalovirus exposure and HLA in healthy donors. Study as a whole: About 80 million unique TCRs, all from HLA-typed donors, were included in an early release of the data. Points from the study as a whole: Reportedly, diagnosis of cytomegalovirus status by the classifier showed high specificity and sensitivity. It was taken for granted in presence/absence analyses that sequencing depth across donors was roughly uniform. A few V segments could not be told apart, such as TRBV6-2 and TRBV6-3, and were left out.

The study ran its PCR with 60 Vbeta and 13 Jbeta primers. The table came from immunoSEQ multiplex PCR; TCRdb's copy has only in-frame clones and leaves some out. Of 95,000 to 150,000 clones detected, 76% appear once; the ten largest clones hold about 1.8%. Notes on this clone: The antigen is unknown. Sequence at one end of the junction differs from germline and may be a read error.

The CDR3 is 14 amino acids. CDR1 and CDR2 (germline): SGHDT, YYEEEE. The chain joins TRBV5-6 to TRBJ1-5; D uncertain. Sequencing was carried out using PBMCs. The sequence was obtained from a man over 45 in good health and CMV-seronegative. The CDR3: CASSLTRSDQPQHF. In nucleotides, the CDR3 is TGTGCCAGCAGCTTGACACGTAGCGATCAGCCCCAGCATTTT.